This TCR beta chain appears in the sequencing data of a study of identical twins. Unique molecular identifiers were present on the cDNA, and a universal primer site came from template switching. A single record per CDR3 protein comes from TCRdb applying MiXCR to the 5' RACE reads. The sample carries some 570,000 distinct CDR3 sequences, approximately 20% recorded once. About this clonotype itself: The target antigen is unknown.

The CDR3 covers 11 residues. V was pared by 11 bases and J by 2 bases, with 2 bases of the junction left unmatched. CDR1 MDHEN and CDR2 SYDVKM come from the germline V gene. Study-wide findings and caveats: Conclusions leaned on cross-sectional statistical analysis and did not track the same donors over time. While abundant cord blood beta clonotypes carried fewer insertions, memory repertoires showed no such pattern.

Another study also made use of these data, one on yellow fever vaccine responses in identical twins.

The sequencing sample was made of CD4+ T cells sorted from blood. The TCR comes from a young woman in good health. This sequence joins TRBV28 and TRBJ2-5, with 7 bases fitting TRBD2. The CDR3 DNA reads TGTGCCGGGGGGGATCAAGAGACCCAGTACTTC. This codes for CAGGDQETQYF.